Shown below are 13 T cell receptor beta chains from a single sample sequenced in a study of T cell repertoires and Cas9 in healthy adults. Profiling relied on immunoSEQ multiplex PCR, and the TCRdb table lists in-frame clones only, not all of them. The profile shows about 15,000 clones, around nine tenths of them singletons. Material: Tregs (CD4+, CD25+, CD127-, CD137-, CD154-) from PBMCs; culture status not recorded. Every receptor here comes from a human donor in good health.

The genes are TRBV4-3 and TRBJ2-7; the D is unclear. V lost 0 bases and J 12 bases, leaving 15 bases between the germline ends. The CDR3 runs to 13 residues. Germline lookup yields CDR1 LGHNA and CDR2 YSLEER. The CDR3 here is CASSQELDRHRYF. The CDR3 region has the DNA TGCGCCAGCAGCCAAGAGCTAGACCGACACAGGTACTTC.

The V call is TRBV7-3, the J call TRBJ1-1; 9 bases are a match to TRBD1. V lost 5 bases, J lost 4 bases, and 5 bases stayed unmatched. Germline V gene sequence: CDR1 SGHTA, CDR2 FQGTGA. The CDR3 runs to 14 residues. CDR3 sequence (DNA): TGTGCCAGCAGCGCGGGACAGGGAATCACTGAAGCTTTCTTT. Protein: CASSAGQGITEAFF. The whole variable domain, filled in from reference TRBV7-3 and TRBJ1-1, reads GAGVSQTPSNKVTEKGKYVELRCDPISGHTALYWYRQSLGQGPEFLIYFQGTGAADDSGLPNDRFFAVRPEGSVSTLKIQRTERGDSAVYLCASSAGQGITEAFFGQGTRLTVV.

The chain recombines TRBV5-6 with TRBJ2-1, with TRBD1 identical over 10 bases. The CDR3 runs to 14 residues. The V gene's germline CDR1 is SGHDT and CDR2 YYEEEE. After removal of 4 bases from V and 3 bases from J, the junction contained 1 base not matched to a gene. The CDR3 is CASSRTGGYNEQFF. As DNA, the CDR3 is TGTGCCAGCAGCCGGACAGGGGGCTACAATGAGCAGTTCTTC.

The genes are TRBV9 and TRBJ1-1; D is uncertain. Germline lookup yields CDR1 SGDLS and CDR2 YYNGEE. The CDR3 length is 13 residues. V lost 0 bases, J lost 3 bases, and 6 bases lay in between. CDR3 protein: CASSVAGDTEAFF. CDR3 bases: TGTGCCAGCAGCGTAGCTGGGGACACTGAAGCTTTCTTT.

This rearrangement joins TRBV7-2 to TRBJ1-1; D is unclear. The CDR3 totals 14 residues. V lost 0 bases, J lost 8 bases, and 13 bases lay in between. Germline loops: CDR1 SGHTA, CDR2 FQGNSA. In DNA form, the CDR3 reads TGTGCCAGCAGCTTAGCGGGATTTTGGGGAGAAGCTTTCTTT. Encoded protein: CASSLAGFWGEAFF.

The chain is built from TRBV6-5 and TRBJ2-3; D ambiguous. The CDR3 totals 16 residues. Trimming removed 2 bases at V and 4 bases at J, with 16 bases between. Germline CDR1 and CDR2: MNHEY and SVGAGI. The CDR3 here is CASSYRAVRVSDTQYF. The CDR3 DNA is TGTGCCAGCAGTTACAGGGCGGTTCGTGTCTCAGATACGCAGTATTTT.

The CDR3 region is CASSLQKNTGELFF. DNA of the CDR3: TGTGCCAGTAGTCTTCAGAAGAACACCGGGGAGCTGTTTTTT. This sequence joins TRBV19 and TRBJ2-2; no clear D. With 5 bases removed from V and 1 base from J, the gap between germline ends came to 8 bases. This CDR3 contains 14 residues. From germline, CDR1 is LNHDA and CDR2 SQIVND (reference sequence).

This chain connects TRBV4-1 to TRBJ1-5; 7 positions agree with TRBD1. The germline CDR1 and CDR2 sequences are MGHRA and YSYEKL. The CDR3 is made up of 16 amino acids. J was trimmed by 4 bases and V by 3 bases; bases with no gene match: 9. CDR3 nucleotide sequence: TGCGCCAGCAGCCAGGGACCACAGGGGTTGAATCAGCCCCAGCATTTT. This sequence encodes CASSQGPQGLNQPQHF.

The CDR3 sequence is CASSLTANTGELFF. The CDR3 DNA reads as TGTGCCAGTAGTCTCACCGCGAACACCGGGGAGCTGTTTTTT. V and J are TRBV19 and TRBJ2-2, with D uncertain. CDR1 LNHDA and CDR2 SQIVND come from the germline V gene (reference sequence). The V gene lost 5 bases and the J gene lost 0 bases, with 7 bases spanning the gap. This CDR3 region has 14 residues.

V and J are TRBV7-9 and TRBJ1-2; D not certain. This CDR3 contains 13 residues. V lost 0 bases and J lost 1, with 3 bases in between. CDR1 and CDR2 from the germline V gene are SEHNR and FQNEAQ (reference sequence). The CDR3 nucleotides read TGTGCCAGCAGCTTAGCAAATAACTATGGCTACACCTTC. Translated, it gives CASSLANNYGYTF.

Written as DNA, the CDR3 is TGTGCCAGCTCACGGGGGGCTGACTATGGCTACACCTTC. It codes for CASSRGADYGYTF. V and J are TRBV18 and TRBJ1-2, with a weak D call TRBD1 (6 bases). Per the germline V gene, CDR1 is KGHSH and CDR2 is LQKENI. V was pared by 4 bases and J by 3 bases, with 9 bases between. The CDR3 runs 13 residues. The whole variable domain, remainder taken from reference TRBV18 and TRBJ1-2, is NAGVMQNPRHLVRRRGQEARLRCSPMKGHSHVYWYRQLPEEGLKFMVYLQKENIIDESGMPKERFSAEFPKEGPSILRIQQVVRGDSAAYFCASSRGADYGYTFGSGTRLTVV.

CDR3 residues: CASSLVLARRNEQFF. For the CDR3, the DNA is TGTGCCAGCAGCTTAGTTCTAGCGAGGCGCAATGAGCAGTTCTTC. The chain couples TRBV7-8 to TRBJ2-1, with a tentative D call TRBD2 (6 bases). The CDR3 sequence is 15 residues long. Trimming shortened V by 1 base and J by 6 bases, and 13 bases separated the two germline ends. CDR1 SGHVS and CDR2 FQNEAQ come from the germline V gene.

This sequence joins TRBV6-1 and TRBJ2-7; D unresolved. The V end was cut by 7 bases, the J end by 2 bases, with 18 bases between. Germline V CDR1 and CDR2: MNHNS, SASEGT. This CDR3 is built from 15 residues. CDR3 amino acids: CASTTPGGPAYEQYF. DNA for the CDR3: TGTGCCAGCACCACTCCCGGCGGTCCCGCCTACGAGCAGTACTTC.